The T cell receptor beta chain under discussion was sequenced for a study of shared clonotypes between healthy human individuals. Study summary: Per donor, three plates held CD4 naive cells, three held CD4 memory, two held CD8 naive and one held CD8 memory.

Each sorted subset replicate got 200 ng genomic DNA, roughly 33,000 genomes. Assay used: immunoSEQ multiplex PCR; TCRdb lists only in-frame clones, some missing. The table includes approximately 640,000 clones, around 72% detected once. As concerns this clone: Different DNA sequences within this sample yield the same CDR3.

The CDR3 has 13 residues. V trimming: 5 bases; J trimming: 4 bases; junction bases outside the gene matches: 1. From germline, CDR1 is LNHDA and CDR2 SQIVND (reference sequence). This TCR was sampled from a woman aged 25 to 39 in good health. The chain couples TRBV19 to TRBJ2-5; 10 bases align to TRBD1. Specimen: memory CD4+ T cells sorted from blood. Subset defined: CD45RA-negative fraction. CDR3 amino acids: CASSRDRGETQYF. In DNA form, the CDR3 reads TGTGCCAGTAGTCGGGACAGGGGAGAGACCCAGTACTTC.